The TCR beta chain described here comes from a study of beta chain features in type 1 diabetes. V shed 0 bases and J shed 4 bases, with 15 bases lying between them. The CDR3 is 16 amino acids. Germline V lookup: CDR1 MNHEY, CDR2 SVGAGI. The sequenced template was cDNA made from the entire isolated RNA. Several million reads on average were seen across naive, central memory and regulatory T cell samples. Generated by immunoSEQ multiplex PCR, the TCRdb table keeps only in-frame clones and is missing some. The sample has under 150,000 clones; around a sixth are singletons. Populations isolated by sorting all had purity greater than 95%. A few counts support this clone. Its target is unknown. Findings and limits, study-wide: Healthy donors had naive, central memory and Treg TCRB repertoires that appeared less similar than those seen among patients. Type 1 diabetes patients had moderately but significantly shorter TCRB CDR3s in all four CD4+ subsets.

The TCR sequence derives from a man in his late teens or twenties with type 1 diabetes. J is TRBJ1-1 and V is TRBV6-5; D unclear. Sequences were obtained from central memory CD4+ T cells from blood. The CDR3, as DNA: TGTGCCAGCAGTTACTCGTCCTTTCGGCTATCCACTGAAGCTTTCTTT. Protein: CASSYSSFRLSTEAFF.